The subject of this entry is one T cell receptor (beta chain). Its target is not known. This sample stems from a study of graft-versus-host responses after intestinal transplantation. Study overall: All recipients were transplanted with multivisceral, liver-intestinal, or isolated intestinal grafts.

The CDR3 covers 15 residues. Trimming removed 4 bases from V and 0 bases from J; junction bases left unmatched: 5. Germline V gene lookup returns CDR1 MDHEN and CDR2 SYDVKM. Some clones are missing from TCRdb's copy, which holds only in-frame ones; the method was immunoSEQ multiplex PCR. The table records about 71,000 clones, less than 95% of them present only once. The V and J genes are TRBV28 and TRBJ1-1; 7 bases fit TRBD1. The receptor was isolated from a human donor who received an intestinal transplant. Material: unstimulated CD8+ T cells sorted from spleen or lymph node cells, obtained before intestinal transplant. CDR3 sequence: CASSSPGQMNTEAFF. The CDR3 DNA is TGTGCCAGCAGTTCCCCGGGACAGATGAACACTGAAGCTTTCTTT. Based on the CDR3 plus reference TRBV28 and TRBJ1-1, the full variable domain is DVKVTQSSRYLVKRTGEKVFLECVQDMDHENMFWYRQDPGLGLRLIYFSYDVKMKEKGDIPEGYSVSREKKERFSLILESASTNQTSMYLCASSSPGQMNTEAFFGQGTRLTVV.